This TCR beta chain was profiled in a study of control samples from healthy donors and cancer patients. Sequenced by immunoSEQ multiplex PCR; TCRdb stores in-frame clones only, minus some. The table includes just over 90,000 clones, about 88% detected once. The source of this sequence is a woman between 45 and 65 years old in good health. Material: blood.

CDR3 sequence: CASKGGAETQYF. The CDR3 DNA follows: TGTGCCAGCAAGGGGGGTGCGGAGACCCAGTACTTC. The J gene is TRBJ2-5, the V gene TRBV2, with D perhaps matching TRBD1 or TRBD2 (6 bases each). The V and J ends lost 7 bases and 5 bases respectively, with 11 bases between them. Per the germline V gene, CDR1 is SNHLY and CDR2 is FYNNEI. The CDR3 covers 12 residues.